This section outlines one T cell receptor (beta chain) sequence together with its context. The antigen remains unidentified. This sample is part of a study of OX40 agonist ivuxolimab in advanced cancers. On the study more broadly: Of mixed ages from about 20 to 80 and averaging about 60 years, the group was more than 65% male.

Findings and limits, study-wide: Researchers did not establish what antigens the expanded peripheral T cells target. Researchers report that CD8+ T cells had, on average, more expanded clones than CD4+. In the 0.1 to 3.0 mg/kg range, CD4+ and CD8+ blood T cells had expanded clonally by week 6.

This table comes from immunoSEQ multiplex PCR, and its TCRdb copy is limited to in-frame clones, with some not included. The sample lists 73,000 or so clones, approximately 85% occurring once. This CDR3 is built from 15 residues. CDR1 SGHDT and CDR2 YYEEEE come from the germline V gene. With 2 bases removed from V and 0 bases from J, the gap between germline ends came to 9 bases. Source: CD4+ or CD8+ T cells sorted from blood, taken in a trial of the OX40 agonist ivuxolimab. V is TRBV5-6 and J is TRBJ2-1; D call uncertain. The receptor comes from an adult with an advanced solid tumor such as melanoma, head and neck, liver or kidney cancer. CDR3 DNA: TGTGCCAGCAGCTTTATGCTTTACTCCTACAATGAGCAGTTCTTC. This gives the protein CASSFMLYSYNEQFF.